This T cell receptor (beta chain) was retrieved from a study of cytomegalovirus exposure and HLA in healthy donors. Study results and limitations: Altogether, around 160 TCR beta chains were recorded as cytomegalovirus-associated. Being indistinguishable, some V segments were excluded, TRBV6-2 and TRBV6-3 among them. Among immune exposure information, only CMV serostatus was available.

V was cut by 4 bases and J by 1 base, with 17 bases left in between. Per the germline V gene, CDR1 is MGHRA and CDR2 is YSYEKL. The length of the CDR3 is 16 residues. As for this clone: Its antigen remains unidentified.

The primer mix had 60 Vbeta and 13 Jbeta primers. TCRdb keeps only in-frame clones here, not all; method: immunoSEQ multiplex PCR. Of around 150,000 clones listed, about 80% are singletons. Each donor was healthy, and each was a bone marrow donor. V is TRBV4-1 and J is TRBJ2-7, with D maybe TRBD2 (6 bases). The sample taken for sequencing was PBMCs. This TCR was recovered from a man between 18 and 35 years old in good health and CMV-seropositive. The CDR3 nucleotides read TGCGCCAGCAGCCGGGGACTTTCCCCCAGTTCCTACGAGCAGTACTTC. It is translated as CASSRGLSPSSYEQYF.